This T cell receptor beta chain emerged from a study of human T cells and chemical hapten exposure. Study details: Across samples, TCR yields varied, mostly owing to small differences in pooled library volumes.

TCRdb called the RACE reads again in MiXCR, with one record for every CDR3 protein. The sample contains some 190,000 distinct CDR3 sequences, 20% to 25% of which appear only once. Indicated time point: patch test 1, 2 weeks after DPC sensitization. Treatment indicated: therapeutic diphenylcyclopropenone sensitization with weekly scalp DPC. This CDR3 is 16 amino acids long. Trimming at V came to 1 base and at J to 2 bases, leaving 5 bases not matched to a gene. CDR1 and CDR2 from the germline V gene are KGHSH and LQKENI. This clonotype came up a few times. This chain joins TRBV18 and TRBJ2-5; 9 nucleotides line up with TRBD1. The input for sequencing was whole blood, taken in connection with sensitization to the hapten diphenylcyclopropenone (DPC). The source is a woman aged 45-65 years with alopecia areata. Some clones in this sample may be carry-over from other donors' samples. CDR3 nucleotide sequence: TGTGCCAGCTCACCACGAGGACAGGGGAATCAAGAGACCCAGTACTTC. The encoded protein is CASSPRGQGNQETQYF.